A selection of T cell receptor beta chains follows, all from one sample in a study of blood T cells in healthy people across ages. TCRdb reprocessed the 5' RACE reads via MiXCR and lists one record per CDR3 protein. The table lists a few hundred thousand distinct CDR3 sequences, roughly half of them singletons. The sample consisted of blood. All receptors derive from a man between 60 and 75 years old in good health. CDR3s include the opening cysteine and the closing phenylalanine or tryptophan. Fields, in order: J gene, clone size, V gene, D gene, CDR3 DNA, CDR3 protein. A D gene is named only where the DNA matches it firmly. The size of a clone is reported for some rows only, either as once, few or many, or as a class for expanded clones.

J: TRBJ2-3
size: NA
V: TRBV5-6
D: TRBD2
DNA: TGTGCCAGCAGCTTGGTCCTAGCGGGAAGGCCTACAGATACGCAGTATTTT
CDR3: CASSLVLAGRPTDTQYF

J: TRBJ2-1
size: once
V: TRBV24-1
D: NA
DNA: TGTGCCACCAGTGGGGGACCGAGCTCCTACAATGAGCAGTTCTTC
CDR3: CATSGGPSSYNEQFF

J: TRBJ2-1
size: NA
V: TRBV11-1
D: NA
DNA: TGTGCCAGCAGCTTCCGGTCGGCAGGGAACAATGAGCAGTTCTTC
CDR3: CASSFRSAGNNEQFF

J: TRBJ2-1
size: NA
V: TRBV5-1
D: NA
DNA: TGCGCCAGCAGCTTGGTGGGCGCAGAGTACAATGAGCAGTTCTTC
CDR3: CASSLVGAEYNEQFF

J: TRBJ2-5
size: NA
V: TRBV7-2
D: NA
DNA: TGTGCCAAAGCAGCTGGAAAGGGCAGGGTCTTCAGTGAGCAGTACTTC
CDR3: CAKAAGKGRVFSEQYF

J: TRBJ1-6
size: NA
V: TRBV14
D: TRBD1
DNA: TGTGCCAGCAGCCGCAGGGACAGGGCGACTTCACCCCTCCACTTT
CDR3: CASSRRDRATSPLHF

J: TRBJ1-1
size: NA
V: TRBV6-1
D: TRBD1
DNA: TGCGTCAGCAGCCTACAGGGGAGAGGCACTGAAGCTTTCTTT
CDR3: CVSSLQGRGTEAFF

J: TRBJ2-7
size: many
V: TRBV7-3
D: NA
DNA: TGTGCCAGCAGCTTAAGTCCGGGGGACGCCTACGAGCAGTACTTC
CDR3: CASSLSPGDAYEQYF

J: TRBJ2-5
size: few
V: TRBV27
D: TRBD1
DNA: TGTGCCAGCAGGACAGGGCCTTTGGAGACCCAGTACTTC
CDR3: CASRTGPLETQYF

J: TRBJ1-2
size: NA
V: TRBV2
D: NA
DNA: TGTGCCAGCAGATATGGTGATATAGACTATGGCCACACCTTC
CDR3: CASRYGDIDYGHTF

J: TRBJ1-4
size: NA
V: TRBV5-1
D: NA
DNA: TGCGCCAGCAGCTTGATTGCTGGGGAACGTGAAAAACTGTTTTTT
CDR3: CASSLIAGEREKLFF

J: TRBJ1-1
size: many
V: TRBV20-1
D: NA
DNA: TGCAGTGCTCCTGTTTGGGGCCGGGGGGGGAACACTGAAGCTTTCTTT
CDR3: CSAPVWGRGGNTEAFF

J: TRBJ1-5
size: NA
V: TRBV20-1
D: NA
DNA: TGCAGTGCTAGAGTGGGAGTGGTCAATCAGCCCCAGCATTTT
CDR3: CSARVGVVNQPQHF

J: TRBJ2-4
size: NA
V: TRBV3-1
D: NA
DNA: TGTGCCAGCAGCCAACTAGAGTTAGCCAAAAACATTCAGTACTTC
CDR3: CASSQLELAKNIQYF

J: TRBJ2-1
size: NA
V: TRBV20-1
D: TRBD2
DNA: TGCAGTGCTAGAGATCTAGCGGGGGAATTAGGTGAGCAGTTCTTC
CDR3: CSARDLAGELGEQFF

J: TRBJ2-5
size: few
V: TRBV27
D: TRBD1
DNA: TGTGCCAGCAGGACGGACAGGGATTTTCAAGAGACCCAGTACTTC
CDR3: CASRTDRDFQETQYF

J: TRBJ2-5
size: once
V: TRBV20-1
D: NA
DNA: TGCAGTGCAAGTACACTAGGGCAAGAGACCCAGTACTTC
CDR3: CSASTLGQETQYF

J: TRBJ2-1
size: NA
V: TRBV4-3
D: TRBD1
DNA: TGCGCCAGCAGCCAAGAGTTCGGACAGGGCAATGAGCAGTTCTTC
CDR3: CASSQEFGQGNEQFF

J: TRBJ1-2
size: NA
V: TRBV6-2/TRBV6-3
D: NA
DNA: TGTGCCAGCGAGGACAATAACTATGGCTACACCTTC
CDR3: CASEDNNYGYTF

J: TRBJ1-2
size: many
V: TRBV12-3/TRBV12-4
D: NA
DNA: TGTGCCAGCAGCCTCGGACAGAACTATGGCTACACCTTC
CDR3: CASSLGQNYGYTF

J: TRBJ2-7
size: few
V: TRBV20-1
D: TRBD1
DNA: TGCAGTGCTTTAGACCGGGACAGCTCCTACGAGCAGTACTTC
CDR3: CSALDRDSSYEQYF

J: TRBJ1-2
size: NA
V: TRBV6-5
D: NA
DNA: TGTGCCAGCAGTTACGCGGGACGGCGGAACTATGGCTACACCTTC
CDR3: CASSYAGRRNYGYTF

J: TRBJ1-1
size: few
V: TRBV3-1
D: NA
DNA: TGTGCCAGCAGCCCGCGGACGACGTTGGGCACTGAAGCTTTCTTT
CDR3: CASSPRTTLGTEAFF

J: TRBJ2-5
size: few
V: TRBV29-1
D: NA
DNA: TGCAGCGTTGAAACGAGGGGGACACAAGAGACCCAGTACTTC
CDR3: CSVETRGTQETQYF

J: TRBJ2-7
size: NA
V: TRBV7-2
D: NA
DNA: TGTGCCAGCAGCTTAGGGGGGTCGGGAGAGCAGTACTTC
CDR3: CASSLGGSGEQYF

J: TRBJ2-7
size: NA
V: TRBV20-1
D: TRBD2
DNA: TGCAGTGCTAGAGGACTAGCGGGACCCTACGAGCAGTACTTC
CDR3: CSARGLAGPYEQYF

J: TRBJ2-5
size: NA
V: TRBV5-1
D: NA
DNA: TGCGCCAGCAGCTTGGCACAGGTGTACCAAGAGACCCAGTACTTC
CDR3: CASSLAQVYQETQYF

J: TRBJ2-3
size: NA
V: TRBV7-2
D: TRBD2
DNA: TGTGCCAGCACCCTAGCGGGAGGGCCGGAAGATACGCAGTATTTT
CDR3: CASTLAGGPEDTQYF

J: TRBJ2-7
size: NA
V: TRBV7-9
D: TRBD1
DNA: TGTGCCAGCAGCCAATCCGACAGGGGGCCCTACGAGCAGTACTTC
CDR3: CASSQSDRGPYEQYF

J: TRBJ2-2
size: NA
V: TRBV9
D: NA
DNA: TGTGCCAGCAGCCGGGACTTGCTGAACACCGGGGAGCTGTTTTTT
CDR3: CASSRDLLNTGELFF

J: TRBJ1-2
size: NA
V: TRBV3-1
D: NA
DNA: TGTGCCAGCAGCCAAGGGGCTCAGGGTTACGGTGGCTACACCTTC
CDR3: CASSQGAQGYGGYTF

J: TRBJ2-1
size: once
V: TRBV6-5
D: TRBD2
DNA: TGTGCCAGCAGACAAGGACTAGCGGCAAATGAGCAGTTCTTC
CDR3: CASRQGLAANEQFF

J: TRBJ1-2
size: NA
V: TRBV28
D: NA
DNA: TGTGCCAGCAGTTTACGGGGCAGGGAAAACTATGGCTACACCTTC
CDR3: CASSLRGRENYGYTF

J: TRBJ1-5
size: NA
V: TRBV20-1
D: NA
DNA: TGCAGTCCGTCAGGGCGATTAGGCAATCAGCCCCAGCATTTT
CDR3: CSPSGRLGNQPQHF

J: TRBJ2-5
size: many
V: TRBV27
D: TRBD2
DNA: TGTGCCAGCAGTCCAAGCGTTGCGGGAGGGCCGAGAGAGACCCAGTACTTC
CDR3: CASSPSVAGGPRETQYF

J: TRBJ2-6
size: few
V: TRBV7-3
D: TRBD1
DNA: TGTGCCAGCAGCTGGCTTGACAGGGTATCGTCTGGGGCCAACGTCCTGACTTTC
CDR3: CASSWLDRVSSGANVLTF

J: TRBJ2-5
size: NA
V: TRBV12-3/TRBV12-4
D: TRBD1
DNA: TGTGCCAGCAGGGGACAGTTACAAGAGACCCAGTACTTC
CDR3: CASRGQLQETQYF

J: TRBJ1-4
size: NA
V: TRBV20-1
D: NA
DNA: TGCAGTGCCCCGGGGGAGGGCGCTTATGAAAAACTGTTTTTT
CDR3: CSAPGEGAYEKLFF

J: TRBJ2-3
size: NA
V: TRBV7-2
D: NA
DNA: TGTGCCAGCAGCTCTAGTCCAGATACGCAGTATTTT
CDR3: CASSSSPDTQYF

J: TRBJ1-1
size: NA
V: TRBV18
D: NA
DNA: TGTGCCAGCTCAGGAATAATCATGAACACTGAAGCTTTCTTT
CDR3: CASSGIIMNTEAFF

J: TRBJ1-2
size: few
V: TRBV27
D: NA
DNA: TGTGCCAGCAGTAGCCAGGGTTGGGGCTACACCTTC
CDR3: CASSSQGWGYTF

J: TRBJ2-3
size: many
V: TRBV7-9
D: TRBD2
DNA: TGTGCCAGCAGTACTAGCGGGGGCACAGATACGCAGTATTTT
CDR3: CASSTSGGTDTQYF

J: TRBJ2-3
size: NA
V: TRBV2
D: NA
DNA: TGTGCCCCCCGGACGGGCAGCCGAGATACGCAGTATTTT
CDR3: CAPRTGSRDTQYF

J: TRBJ1-1
size: NA
V: TRBV2
D: NA
DNA: TGTGCCAGTTCGGGGGCAGGGAGGAACACTGAAGCTTTCTTT
CDR3: CASSGAGRNTEAFF

J: TRBJ1-5
size: many
V: TRBV7-2
D: TRBD1
DNA: TGTGCCAGCAGCTGGGACAGCTATAGCAATCAGCCCCAGCATTTT
CDR3: CASSWDSYSNQPQHF

J: TRBJ2-1
size: NA
V: TRBV7-6
D: TRBD2
DNA: TGTGCCAGCAGCTCAACAGTCGGGGGGGAGCAGTTCTTC
CDR3: CASSSTVGGEQFF

J: TRBJ2-7
size: many
V: TRBV4-3
D: NA
DNA: TGCGCCAGCAGCCAGGTTAACGCTCCGTCCTACGAGCAGTACTTC
CDR3: CASSQVNAPSYEQYF

J: TRBJ1-2
size: NA
V: TRBV3-1
D: NA
DNA: TGTGCCAGCAGCTACCGGGACAAGGTTAACTATGGCTACACCTTC
CDR3: CASSYRDKVNYGYTF

J: TRBJ2-1
size: NA
V: TRBV7-2
D: NA
DNA: TGTGCCAGCAGCTTGACGAGCTCCTACAATGAGCAGTTCTTC
CDR3: CASSLTSSYNEQFF

J: TRBJ1-1
size: NA
V: TRBV10-3
D: NA
DNA: TGTGCCACTCGCCCCCGGCAGGAGAACACTGAAGCTTTCTTT
CDR3: CATRPRQENTEAFF

J: TRBJ2-1
size: NA
V: TRBV24-1
D: NA
DNA: TGTGCCACCAGTGACCCCACAAGGAGGGGAAACAATGAGCAGTTCTTC
CDR3: CATSDPTRRGNNEQFF

J: TRBJ1-2
size: NA
V: TRBV20-1
D: NA
DNA: TGCAGTGCAAGACCCGGGGATGGCTACACCTTC
CDR3: CSARPGDGYTF

J: TRBJ2-7
size: NA
V: TRBV3-1
D: TRBD2
DNA: TGTGCCAGCAGCCAAGTGGGACTAGCGGGAGTCCGACACGAGCAGTACTTC
CDR3: CASSQVGLAGVRHEQYF

J: TRBJ1-1
size: NA
V: TRBV29-1
D: NA
DNA: TGCAGCGTTGGGGACACCGGCGGCACTGAAGCTTTCTTT
CDR3: CSVGDTGGTEAFF

J: TRBJ1-2
size: NA
V: TRBV28
D: NA
DNA: TGTGCCAGCAGTTTGGGGCAGGGTTACCAGGGCTACACCTTC
CDR3: CASSLGQGYQGYTF